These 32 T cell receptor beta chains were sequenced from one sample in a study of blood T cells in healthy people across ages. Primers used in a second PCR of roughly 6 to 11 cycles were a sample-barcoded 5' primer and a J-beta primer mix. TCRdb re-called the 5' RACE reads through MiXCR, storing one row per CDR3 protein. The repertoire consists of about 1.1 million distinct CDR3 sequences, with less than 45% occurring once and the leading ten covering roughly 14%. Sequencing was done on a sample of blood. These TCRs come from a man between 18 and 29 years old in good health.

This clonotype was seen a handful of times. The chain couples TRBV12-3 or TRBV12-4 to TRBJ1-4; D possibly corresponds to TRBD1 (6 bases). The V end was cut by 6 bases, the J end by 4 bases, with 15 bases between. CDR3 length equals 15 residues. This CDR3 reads CASSPRQALNEKLFF. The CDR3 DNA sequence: TGTGCCAGCAGCCCCAGACAGGCCCTTAATGAAAAACTGTTTTTT.

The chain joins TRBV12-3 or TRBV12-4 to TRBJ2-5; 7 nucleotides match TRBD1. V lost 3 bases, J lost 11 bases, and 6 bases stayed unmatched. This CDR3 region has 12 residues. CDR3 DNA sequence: TGTGCCAGCAGTTTTTCCCAGGGGGAGCAGTACTTC. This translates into CASSFSQGEQYF.

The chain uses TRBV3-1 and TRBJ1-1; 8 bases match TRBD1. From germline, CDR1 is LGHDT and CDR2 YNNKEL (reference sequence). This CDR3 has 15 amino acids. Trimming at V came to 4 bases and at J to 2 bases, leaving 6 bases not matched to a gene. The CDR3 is CASSRDRGPNTEAFF. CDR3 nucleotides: TGTGCCAGCAGCCGAGACAGGGGCCCAAACACTGAAGCTTTCTTT.

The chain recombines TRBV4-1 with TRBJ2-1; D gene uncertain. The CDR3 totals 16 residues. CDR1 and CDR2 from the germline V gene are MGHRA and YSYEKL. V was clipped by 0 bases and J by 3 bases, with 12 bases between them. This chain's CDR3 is CASSQDFQSDYNEQFF. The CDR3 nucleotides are TGCGCCAGCAGCCAAGATTTCCAGTCCGACTACAATGAGCAGTTCTTC.

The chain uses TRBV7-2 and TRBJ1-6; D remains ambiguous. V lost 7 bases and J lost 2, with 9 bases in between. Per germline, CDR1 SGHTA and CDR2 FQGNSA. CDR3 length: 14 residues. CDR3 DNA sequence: TGTGCCAGCACCCAGGTGACCTATAATTCACCCCTCCACTTT. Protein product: CASTQVTYNSPLHF.

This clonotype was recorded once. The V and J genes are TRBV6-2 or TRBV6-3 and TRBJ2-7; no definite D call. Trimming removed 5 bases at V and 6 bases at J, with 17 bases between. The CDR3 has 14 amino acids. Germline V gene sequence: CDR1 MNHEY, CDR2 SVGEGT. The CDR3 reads CASSDNEYLPEQYF. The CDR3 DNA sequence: TGTGCCAGCAGTGACAACGAGTACCTTCCCGAGCAGTACTTC.

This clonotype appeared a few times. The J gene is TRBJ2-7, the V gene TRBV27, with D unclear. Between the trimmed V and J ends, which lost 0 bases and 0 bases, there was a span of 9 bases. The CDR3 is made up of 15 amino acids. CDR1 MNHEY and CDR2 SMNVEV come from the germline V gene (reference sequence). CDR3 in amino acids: CASSLSDRTSYEQYF. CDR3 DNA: TGTGCCAGCAGTTTATCGGACCGTACCTCCTACGAGCAGTACTTC.

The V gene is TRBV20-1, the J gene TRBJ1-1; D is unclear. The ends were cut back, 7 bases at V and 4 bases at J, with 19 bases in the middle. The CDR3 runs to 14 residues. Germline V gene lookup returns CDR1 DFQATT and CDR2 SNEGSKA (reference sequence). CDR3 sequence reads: CSVPQEPTSTEAFF. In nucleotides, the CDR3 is TGCAGTGTCCCTCAGGAACCGACGAGCACTGAAGCTTTCTTT.

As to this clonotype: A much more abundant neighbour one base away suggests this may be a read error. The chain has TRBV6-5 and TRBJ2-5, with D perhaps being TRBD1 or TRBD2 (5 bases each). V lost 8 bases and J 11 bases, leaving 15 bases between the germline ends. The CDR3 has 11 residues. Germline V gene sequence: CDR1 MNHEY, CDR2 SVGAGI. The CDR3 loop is CASWGYNEQYF. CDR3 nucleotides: TGTGCCAGCTGGGGGTACAATGAGCAGTACTTC.

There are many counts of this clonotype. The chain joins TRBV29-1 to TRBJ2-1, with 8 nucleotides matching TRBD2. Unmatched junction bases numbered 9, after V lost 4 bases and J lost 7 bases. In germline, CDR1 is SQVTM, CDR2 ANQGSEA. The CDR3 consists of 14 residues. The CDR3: CSVALGSGGNEQFF. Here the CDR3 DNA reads TGCAGCGTTGCCCTAGGGAGCGGGGGAAATGAGCAGTTCTTC.

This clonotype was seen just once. DNA of the CDR3: TGCAGTGCAATAAGCGGGGGGGCTGTGAATGAGCAGTACTTC. It specifies CSAISGGAVNEQYF. The chain recombines TRBV20-1 with TRBJ2-1; 10 nucleotides align to TRBD2. Gene TRBJ2-7 matches the end of the DNA better, so the J call may be wrong. The germline V gene encodes CDR1 DFQATT and CDR2 SNEGSKA (reference sequence). This CDR3 comprises 14 residues.

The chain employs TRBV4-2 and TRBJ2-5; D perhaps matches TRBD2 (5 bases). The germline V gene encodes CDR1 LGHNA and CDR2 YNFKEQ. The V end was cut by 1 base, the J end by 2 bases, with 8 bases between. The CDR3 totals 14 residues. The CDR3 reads CASSQARGQETQYF. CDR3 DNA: TGTGCCAGCAGCCAAGCTCGAGGGCAAGAGACCCAGTACTTC.

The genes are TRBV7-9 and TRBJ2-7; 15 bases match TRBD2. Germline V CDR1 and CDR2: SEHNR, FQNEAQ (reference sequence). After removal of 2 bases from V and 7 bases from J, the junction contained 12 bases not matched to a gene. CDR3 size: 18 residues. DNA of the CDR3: TGTGCCAGCAGCTTAACTGGGACTAGCGGGGGGTCCTACAATGAGCAGTACTTC. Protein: CASSLTGTSGGSYNEQYF.

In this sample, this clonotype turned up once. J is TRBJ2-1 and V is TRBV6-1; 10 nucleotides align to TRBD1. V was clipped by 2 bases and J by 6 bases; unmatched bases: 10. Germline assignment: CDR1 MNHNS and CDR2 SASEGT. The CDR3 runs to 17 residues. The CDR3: CASSERDRGRGRNEQFF. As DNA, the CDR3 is TGTGCCAGCAGTGAAAGGGACAGGGGCCGGGGGCGCAATGAGCAGTTCTTC.

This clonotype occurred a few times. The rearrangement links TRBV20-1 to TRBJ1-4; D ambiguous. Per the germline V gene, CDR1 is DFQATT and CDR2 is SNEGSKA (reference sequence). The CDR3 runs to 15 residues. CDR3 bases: TGCGGCATTCCCCTCCCGGGGAGGACTAATGAAAAACTGTTTTTT. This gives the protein CGIPLPGRTNEKLFF.

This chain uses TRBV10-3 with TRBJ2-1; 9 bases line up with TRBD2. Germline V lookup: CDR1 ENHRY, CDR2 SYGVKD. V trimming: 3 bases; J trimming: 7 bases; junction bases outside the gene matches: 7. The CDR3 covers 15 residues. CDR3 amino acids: CAISDVAGVKNEQFF. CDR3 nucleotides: TGTGCCATCAGTGATGTAGCGGGGGTTAAAAATGAGCAGTTCTTC.

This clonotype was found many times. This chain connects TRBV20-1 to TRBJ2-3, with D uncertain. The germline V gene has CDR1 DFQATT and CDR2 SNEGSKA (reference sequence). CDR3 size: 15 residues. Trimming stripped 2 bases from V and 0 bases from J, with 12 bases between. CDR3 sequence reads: CSARRMADSTDTQYF. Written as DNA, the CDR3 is TGCAGTGCTAGACGCATGGCAGATAGCACAGATACGCAGTATTTT.

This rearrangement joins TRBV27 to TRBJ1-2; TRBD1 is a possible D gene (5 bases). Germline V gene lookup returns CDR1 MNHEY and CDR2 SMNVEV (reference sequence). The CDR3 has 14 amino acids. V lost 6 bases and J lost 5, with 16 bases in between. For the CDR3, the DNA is TGTGCCAGCAGCCCCCACGGGGCCGGGTATGGCTACACCTTC. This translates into CASSPHGAGYGYTF.

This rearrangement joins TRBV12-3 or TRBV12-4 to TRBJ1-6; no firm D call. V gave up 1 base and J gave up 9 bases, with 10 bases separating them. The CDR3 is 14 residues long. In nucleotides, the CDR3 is TGTGCCAGCAGTTTAGGGACCATGGCTTCACCCCTCCACTTT. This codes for CASSLGTMASPLHF.

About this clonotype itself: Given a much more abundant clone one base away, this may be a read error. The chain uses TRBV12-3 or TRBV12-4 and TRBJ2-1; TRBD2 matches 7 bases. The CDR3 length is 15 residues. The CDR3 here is CASSLGAGPYNEQLF. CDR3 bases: TGTGCCAGCAGTTTAGGAGCGGGGCCTTACAATGAGCAGCTCTTC.

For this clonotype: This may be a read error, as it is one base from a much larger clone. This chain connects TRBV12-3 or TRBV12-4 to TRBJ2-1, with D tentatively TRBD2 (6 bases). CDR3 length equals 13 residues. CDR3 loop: CVTARDSYNEQFF. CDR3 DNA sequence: TGTGTAACGGCGCGGGACTCCTACAATGAGCAGTTCTTC.

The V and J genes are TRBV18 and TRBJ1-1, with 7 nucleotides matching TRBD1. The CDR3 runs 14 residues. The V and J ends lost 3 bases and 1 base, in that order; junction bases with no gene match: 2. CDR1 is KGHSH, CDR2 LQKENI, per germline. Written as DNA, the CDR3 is TGTGCCAGCTCACCGGACAGGAGGAACACTGAAGCTTTCTTT. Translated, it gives CASSPDRRNTEAFF.

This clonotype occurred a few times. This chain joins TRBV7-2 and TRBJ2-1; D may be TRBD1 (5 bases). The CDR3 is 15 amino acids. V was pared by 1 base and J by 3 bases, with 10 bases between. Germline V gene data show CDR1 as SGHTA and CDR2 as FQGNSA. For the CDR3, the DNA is TGTGCCAGCAGCTTAGGGGGCGACGGCTACAATGAGCAGTTCTTC. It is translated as CASSLGGDGYNEQFF.

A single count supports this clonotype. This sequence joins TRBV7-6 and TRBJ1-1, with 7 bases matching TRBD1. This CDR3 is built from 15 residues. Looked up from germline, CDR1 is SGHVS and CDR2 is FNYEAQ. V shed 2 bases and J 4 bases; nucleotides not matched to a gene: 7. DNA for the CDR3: TGTGCCAGCAGCTTAAGCTTAGGGGGCGGCACTGAAGCTTTCTTT. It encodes CASSLSLGGGTEAFF.

The CDR3 sequence is CASSLVAAGLPDEQYF. For the CDR3, the DNA is TGTGCCAGCAGCTTAGTAGCGGCAGGGCTTCCCGACGAGCAGTACTTC. This rearrangement joins TRBV7-2 to TRBJ2-5; possibly TRBD2 for D (6 bases). The closer fit of TRBJ2-7 to the DNA end suggests the J call may be wrong. This CDR3 is 16 amino acids long. Germline-derived CDR1 and CDR2 are SGHTA and FQGNSA.

The CDR3 bases are TGTGCCAGCAGCCAAGTTGATGGGGCGAACACCGGGGAGCTGTTTTTT. Translating gives CASSQVDGANTGELFF. The rearrangement links TRBV3-1 to TRBJ2-2; D not resolved. This CDR3 comprises 16 residues. V was pared by 1 base and J by 0 bases, with 9 bases between. Germline V lookup: CDR1 LGHDT, CDR2 YNNKEL (reference sequence).

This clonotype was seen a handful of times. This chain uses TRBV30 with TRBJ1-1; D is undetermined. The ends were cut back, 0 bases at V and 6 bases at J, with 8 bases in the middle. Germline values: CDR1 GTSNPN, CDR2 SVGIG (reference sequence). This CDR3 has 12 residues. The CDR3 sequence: CAWSVYSAEAFF. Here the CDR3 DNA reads TGTGCCTGGAGTGTATACAGCGCTGAAGCTTTCTTT.

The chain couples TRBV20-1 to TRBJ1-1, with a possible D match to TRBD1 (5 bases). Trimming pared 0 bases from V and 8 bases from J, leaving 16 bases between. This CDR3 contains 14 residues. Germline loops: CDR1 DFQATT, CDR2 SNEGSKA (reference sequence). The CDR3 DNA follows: TGCAGTGCTAGAGATCTGAGGGGCCTGAAGGAAGCTTTCTTT. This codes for CSARDLRGLKEAFF.

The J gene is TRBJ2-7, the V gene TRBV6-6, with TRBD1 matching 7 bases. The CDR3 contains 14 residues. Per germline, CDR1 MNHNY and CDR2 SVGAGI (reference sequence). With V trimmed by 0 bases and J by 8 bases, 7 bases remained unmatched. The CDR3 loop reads CASSYSAGQVQQYF. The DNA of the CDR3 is TGTGCCAGCAGTTACTCCGCCGGACAGGTCCAGCAGTACTTC.

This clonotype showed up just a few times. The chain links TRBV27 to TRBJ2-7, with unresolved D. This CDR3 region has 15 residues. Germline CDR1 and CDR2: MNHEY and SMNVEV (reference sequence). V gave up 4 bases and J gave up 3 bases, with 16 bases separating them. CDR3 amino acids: CASSSARRTDYEQYF. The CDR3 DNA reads TGTGCCAGCAGTTCGGCTAGGCGTACCGACTACGAGCAGTACTTC.

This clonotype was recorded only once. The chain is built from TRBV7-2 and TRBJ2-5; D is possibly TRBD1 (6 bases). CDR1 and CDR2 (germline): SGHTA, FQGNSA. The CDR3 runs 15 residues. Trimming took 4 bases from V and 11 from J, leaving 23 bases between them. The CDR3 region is CASSSDPQGYNEQYF. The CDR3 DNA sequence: TGTGCCAGCAGCTCTGACCCACAGGGATACAATGAGCAGTACTTC. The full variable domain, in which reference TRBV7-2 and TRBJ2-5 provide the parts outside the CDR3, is GAGVSQSPSNKVTEKGKDVELRCDPISGHTALYWYRQSLGQGLEFLIYFQGNSAPDKSGLPSDRFSAERTGGSVSTLTIQRTQQEDSAVYLCASSSDPQGYNEQYFGPGTRLLVL.

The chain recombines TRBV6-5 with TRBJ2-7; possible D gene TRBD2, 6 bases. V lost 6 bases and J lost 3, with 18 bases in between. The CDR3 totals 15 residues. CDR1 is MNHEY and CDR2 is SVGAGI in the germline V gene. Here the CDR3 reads CASRAHGGGGYEQYF. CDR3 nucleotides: TGTGCCAGCAGAGCACACGGGGGAGGTGGCTACGAGCAGTACTTC.